Included here is one T cell receptor beta chain sequence, with context. Researchers divided each subset's genomic DNA evenly across several immunoSEQ plates. Authors' data handling: In the immunoSEQ data, sequences were junction-only and lacked quality scores, so filtering differed. Assay: immunoSEQ multiplex PCR; the TCRdb copy retains only in-frame clones and omits some. The V and J calls and clone size come from that table; D and trimming were worked out from the DNA. The repertoire holds about 2.5 million clones, with 80% to 95% as singletons. The data derive from a study of shared clonotypes between healthy human individuals. CDR1 and CDR2 from the germline V gene are ENHRY and SYGVKD. The CDR3 length is 13 residues. The V gene lost 7 bases and the J gene lost 4 bases, with 11 bases spanning the gap.

This receptor was identified in a man in his late teens or twenties in good health. Some clones in this sample may be carry-over from other donors' samples. Sequenced material: naive CD4+ T cells from PBMCs. Described subset: CD45RA+ positively selected. The chain carries TRBV10-3 and TRBJ1-5; D not resolved. For the CDR3, the DNA is TGTGCCATCACGTCCAGCGTGAATCAGCCCCAGCATTTT. Translation gives CAITSSVNQPQHF.